This T cell receptor beta chain was recovered during a study of blood T cell repertoires in COVID-19. Study context: Donors in the United States, Italy and Spain gave samples during acute or convalescent COVID-19. PBMCs, B-cell-depleted T cells, or T cells provided the cDNA or gDNA that made up the material.

In the original processing: Amplified reference gene primers provided the basis for estimating nucleated cell counts. Data came from immunoSEQ multiplex PCR; TCRdb stores just in-frame clones and leaves some out. The V and J calls and clone size are taken from that table; D and trimming were inferred from the DNA. The sample has about 140,000 clones, roughly four fifths seen once. This clone appeared a single time. This CDR3 comprises 17 residues. With 2 bases clipped from V and 7 bases from J, the junction kept 14 bases outside the gene matches. Germline V gene sequence: CDR1 KGHSH, CDR2 LQKENI. Material for sequencing was peripheral blood. This chain uses TRBV18 with TRBJ2-1; 7 bases line up with TRBD2. The sequence was obtained from a human donor in a cohort sampled during active COVID-19. The CDR3 DNA follows: TGTGCCAGCTCACCATTGTTTATCCCCGGGACTACTAATGAGCAGTTCTTC. Its protein is CASSPLFIPGTTNEQFF.